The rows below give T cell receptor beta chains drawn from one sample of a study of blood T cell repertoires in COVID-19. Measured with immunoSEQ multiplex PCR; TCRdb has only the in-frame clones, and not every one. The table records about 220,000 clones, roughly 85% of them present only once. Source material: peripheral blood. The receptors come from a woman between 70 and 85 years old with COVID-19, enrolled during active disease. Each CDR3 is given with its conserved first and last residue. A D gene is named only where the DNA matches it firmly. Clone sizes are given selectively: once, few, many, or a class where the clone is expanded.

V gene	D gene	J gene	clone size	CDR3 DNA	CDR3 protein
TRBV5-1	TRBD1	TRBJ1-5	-	TGCGCCAGCAGCTTATGGACAGGGAGCGATCAGCCCCAGCATTTT	CASSLWTGSDQPQHF
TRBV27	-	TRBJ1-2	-	TGTGCCAGCAGTTTCAGGGGCAACTATGGCTACACCTTC	CASSFRGNYGYTF
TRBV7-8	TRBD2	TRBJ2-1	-	TGTGCCAGCAGCTTAAGCGGGAGCTCCTACAATGAGCAGTTCTTC	CASSLSGSSYNEQFF
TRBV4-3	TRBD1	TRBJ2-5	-	TGCGCCAGCAGCCAACAAACAGGGGTGGTAGAGACCCAGTACTTC	CASSQQTGVVETQYF
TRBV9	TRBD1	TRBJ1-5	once	TGTGCCAGCAGCGTAGGCGCAGGGGGCCAGCCCCAGCATTTT	CASSVGAGGQPQHF
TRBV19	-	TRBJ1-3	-	TGTGCCAGTAGTACGACAGGCCTCAGGGGCCTCTCTGGAAACACCATATATTTT	CASSTTGLRGLSGNTIYF
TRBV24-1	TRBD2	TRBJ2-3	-	TGTGCCACCAGTGGGCCTAGCGGGGAGCAGAACACAGATACGCAGTATTTT	CATSGPSGEQNTDTQYF
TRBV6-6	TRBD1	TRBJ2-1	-	TGTGCCAGCAGTAACCGACAGGGGGCTGGGTATGAGCAGTTCTTC	CASSNRQGAGYEQFF
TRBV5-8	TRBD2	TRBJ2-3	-	TGTGCCAGCAGCTTGGCCGTGGCGGGAGTGAGCACAGATACGCAGTATTTT	CASSLAVAGVSTDTQYF
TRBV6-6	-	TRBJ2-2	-	TGTGCCAGCAGTCACCTTTCAAAAGGGGTCCTAGCGCACTCGGCGGACACCGGGGAGCTGTTTTTT	CASSHLSKGVLAHSADTGELFF
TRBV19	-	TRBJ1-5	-	TGTGCCAGTAGTAGCGGGGGGGACCTGAGCAATCAGCCCCAGCATTTT	CASSSGGDLSNQPQHF
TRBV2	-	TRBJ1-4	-	TGTGCCACCCACCGGGGGGCGCGGGAAAAACTGTTTTTT	CATHRGAREKLFF
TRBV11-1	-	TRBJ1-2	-	TGTGCCAGCAGCCCCAAAATCCGTACCGGCTATGGCTACACCTTC	CASSPKIRTGYGYTF
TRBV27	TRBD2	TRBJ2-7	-	TGTGCCAGCAGTCCCTTGGGTAGCGGGAGTAGGTACGAGCAGTACTTC	CASSPLGSGSRYEQYF
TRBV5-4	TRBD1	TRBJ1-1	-	TGTGCCAGCAGCAAGGGACAGGGGGAGACTGAAGCTTTCTTT	CASSKGQGETEAFF
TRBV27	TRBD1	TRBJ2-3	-	TGTGCCAGCAGCACAGGGGGCGCAGATACGCAGTATTTT	CASSTGGADTQYF
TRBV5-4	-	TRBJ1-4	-	TGTGCCAGCAGCTCGGGGGGGAGCAGGGGAATTGAAAAACTGTTTTTT	CASSSGGSRGIEKLFF
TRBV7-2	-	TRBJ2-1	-	TGTGCCAGCAGCTTCTCCGCGCAGACAGGTCATGAGCAGTTCTTC	CASSFSAQTGHEQFF
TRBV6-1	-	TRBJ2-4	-	TGTGCCAGCAGTGATGGCGGGGGCGTCACCAAAAACATTCAGTACTTC	CASSDGGGVTKNIQYF
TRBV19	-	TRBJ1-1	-	TGTGCCAGTAAGGAGGGCCCGGGGGGAGCTTTCTTT	CASKEGPGGAFF